The clone carrying this T cell receptor (beta chain) was counted ten times or more. Time point here: sample taken at primary tumor resection. Whole RNA, which was extracted from tumor, nontumor lung tissue or frozen PBMC, was sequenced without any cell sorting. Using its own MiXCR run on the 5' RACE reads, TCRdb lists one record per CDR3 protein. The sample contains tens of thousands of distinct CDR3 sequences, about an eighth of which appear only once. This sample is part of a study of spatial heterogeneity in lung cancer. The TCR originated in a male donor with early-stage non-small cell lung cancer. The input for sequencing was PBMCs, taken at surgery.

DNA of the CDR3: TGTGCCAGCAGCTCCCTGCTAGCGGGAGAAGACACCGGGGAGCTGTTTTTT. Translating it yields CASSSLLAGEDTGELFF. V usage is TRBV7-2 and J usage is TRBJ2-2, with 10 bases aligning to TRBD2. The V gene end was trimmed by 4 bases and the J gene end by 3 bases; junction bases not matched to a gene: 8. The CDR3 is 17 residues long. In germline, CDR1 is SGHTA, CDR2 FQGNSA.